The rows below give T cell receptor beta chains drawn from one sample of a study of cytomegalovirus exposure and HLA in healthy donors. The protocol was immunoSEQ multiplex PCR, while the TCRdb copy is restricted to in-frame clones and leaves out a portion. The repertoire holds approximately 110,000 clones, 74% seen once, with 2.6% in the top ten. Material: PBMCs. These receptors were obtained from a man aged 45-65 years in good health and CMV-seropositive. The CDR3 runs from the conserved cysteine through the conserved F or W. A D gene is named only where the DNA matches it firmly. The size field is filled for only some rows; it gives once, few, many or a size class.

CASSQETRSGQETQYF	TGTGCCAGCAGCCAAGAAACTAGAAGCGGCCAAGAGACCCAGTACTTC	-	TRBV4-2	-	TRBJ2-5
CASSPNRGNAEAFF	TGTGCCAGCAGCCCCAATAGAGGGAACGCTGAAGCTTTCTTT	-	TRBV9	-	TRBJ1-1
CASSLAWTSLQFYEQYF	TGTGCCAGCAGCTTAGCTTGGACTAGTCTTCAATTCTACGAGCAGTACTTC	-	TRBV11-2	TRBD2	TRBJ2-7
CASSPRERGGTDTQYF	TGTGCCAGCTCACCACGGGAAAGGGGCGGCACAGATACGCAGTATTTT	-	TRBV18	-	TRBJ2-3
CASSSEGLETQYF	TGTGCCAGCAGCTCGGAGGGCCTTGAGACCCAGTACTTC	once	TRBV5-4	-	TRBJ2-5
CASSLSGTTNQPQHF	TGCGCCAGCAGCTTATCCGGGACTACTAATCAGCCCCAGCATTTT	-	TRBV5-1	-	TRBJ1-5
CASQGAAYEQYF	TGTGCCTCCCAGGGGGCCGCCTACGAGCAGTACTTC	-	TRBV27	TRBD1	TRBJ2-7
CASSPGQLYGYTF	TGTGCCAGCTCACCGGGACAGCTCTATGGCTACACCTTC	-	TRBV18	TRBD1	TRBJ1-2
CASSPTSGFTYNEQFF	TGTGCCAGCAGCCCTACTAGCGGGTTCACCTACAATGAGCAGTTCTTC	-	TRBV2	TRBD2	TRBJ2-1
CASTTQGSGANGLTF	TGCGCCAGCACAACACAGGGCTCTGGGGCCAACGGCCTGACTTTC	-	TRBV5-1	-	TRBJ2-6
CASSIGTGYAINEQYF	TGTGCCAGTAGTATAGGGACAGGGTATGCTATCAACGAGCAGTACTTC	-	TRBV19	TRBD1	TRBJ2-7
CASSISGGPTRDTQYF	TGTGCCAGCAGCATTAGCGGGGGGCCGACCCGAGATACGCAGTATTTT	-	TRBV7-2	TRBD2	TRBJ2-3
CASSLQANTEAFF	TGTGCCAGCAGCTTGCAAGCGAACACTGAAGCTTTCTTT	-	TRBV5-4	-	TRBJ1-1
CASSVDLSNTEAFF	TGTGCCAGCAGCGTAGATCTCAGTAACACTGAAGCTTTCTTT	-	TRBV9	-	TRBJ1-1
CASNLRDRGHEKLFF	TGTGCCAGCAACCTACGGGACAGGGGGCATGAAAAACTGTTTTTT	few	TRBV6-1	TRBD1	TRBJ1-4
CASSGAGGPYEQYF	TGCGCCAGCTCCGGAGCGGGAGGGCCTTACGAGCAGTACTTC	-	TRBV5-1	TRBD2	TRBJ2-7
CASSFRGQGSGNTIYF	TGTGCCAGCAGCTTTAGGGGACAGGGGTCTGGAAACACCATATATTTT	-	TRBV5-5	TRBD1	TRBJ1-3
CAISESVGTGKSETQYF	TGTGCCATCAGTGAGTCCGTGGGGACAGGGAAAAGCGAGACCCAGTACTTC	-	TRBV10-3	TRBD1	TRBJ2-5
CASRSQGTGGRETQYF	TGTGCCAGCAGGTCACAGGGAACCGGGGGGAGAGAGACCCAGTACTTC	-	TRBV5-8	-	TRBJ2-5
CASSFLGRGSYNEQFF	TGTGCCAGCAGCTTCCTCGGGAGGGGCTCCTACAATGAGCAGTTCTTC	-	TRBV13	TRBD2	TRBJ2-1
CSASSTGVVHF	TGCAGTGCTTCGTCGACAGGGGTGGTACATTTT	-	TRBV20-1	TRBD1	TRBJ1-5
CATRQSSYNEQFF	TGTGCCACCCGACAGAGCTCCTACAATGAGCAGTTCTTC	-	TRBV25-1	-	TRBJ2-1
CASSLGWTGADTEAFF	TGTGCCAGCAGCTTGGGTTGGACAGGGGCGGACACTGAAGCTTTCTTT	-	TRBV5-5	TRBD1	TRBJ1-1
CASSLSAGRLGNQPQHF	TGTGCCAGCAGTTTATCGGCCGGGAGATTGGGCAATCAGCCCCAGCATTTT	few	TRBV27	-	TRBJ1-5
CASSLDQSPLHF	TGTGCCAGCAGCTTAGATCAATCACCCCTCCACTTT	few	TRBV7-9	-	TRBJ1-6
CASYAAIRKTQYF	TGTGCCAGCTATGCGGCGATCCGGAAGACCCAGTACTTC	few	TRBV6-6	-	TRBJ2-5
CASSSPGLSGQGKTGELFF	TGTGCCAGCAGCTCCCCGGGACTATCCGGACAGGGAAAGACCGGGGAGCTGTTTTTT	-	TRBV7-9	-	TRBJ2-2